The source of this TCR beta chain is a study of shared clonotypes between healthy human individuals. The CDR3 contains 14 residues. From germline, CDR1 is MNHEY and CDR2 SVGAGI. The germline V and J ends were trimmed by 2 bases and 1 base, with 9 bases remaining between them. Assay: immunoSEQ multiplex PCR; the TCRdb copy retains only in-frame clones and omits some. The table records 2,500,000 or so clones, over 85% of them present only once. The sequence derives from a young man in good health. Some clones in this sample may be carry-over from other donors' samples. The sequenced sample consisted of naive CD4+ T cells from PBMCs. Documented subset: CD45RA+ positively selected. The V call is TRBV6-5, the J call TRBJ2-7; D unclear. The CDR3 spells CASSYTADSYEQYF. In DNA, the CDR3 is TGTGCCAGCAGTTACACGGCAGATTCCTACGAGCAGTACTTC.